The rows below give T cell receptor beta chains drawn from one sample of a study of blood T cell repertoires in COVID-19. Sequencing was performed with immunoSEQ multiplex PCR; in TCRdb, only in-frame clones are kept and a portion is missing. The table has about 47,000 clones, about 81% seen once. The material sequenced was peripheral blood. The source is a woman older than 75 with COVID-19, enrolled during active disease. CDR3s include the opening cysteine and the closing phenylalanine or tryptophan.

CDR3aa: CASSQAPGQGSTGELFF
v_gene: TRBV4-1
j_gene: TRBJ2-2

CDR3aa: CAISEGGLAGNEQFF
v_gene: TRBV10-3
j_gene: TRBJ2-1

CDR3aa: CASSPLGLAGGSNTGELFF
v_gene: TRBV9
j_gene: TRBJ2-2

CDR3aa: CAGVNRSRGRQYF
v_gene: TRBV21-1
j_gene: TRBJ2-7

CDR3aa: CATSRSGTGREKLFF
v_gene: TRBV15
j_gene: TRBJ1-4

CDR3aa: CSVVQGGANVLTF
v_gene: TRBV29-1
j_gene: TRBJ2-6

CDR3aa: CSASSDRVTLHF
v_gene: TRBV20-1
j_gene: TRBJ1-6

CDR3aa: CAIRALAGGSYEQYF
v_gene: TRBV10-3
j_gene: TRBJ2-7

CDR3aa: CATSRDLMSQLNTEAFF
v_gene: TRBV15
j_gene: TRBJ1-1

CDR3aa: CASSNGTGPTESF
v_gene: TRBV28
j_gene: TRBJ1-6

CDR3aa: CASRGAAGELFF
v_gene: TRBV25-1
j_gene: TRBJ2-2

CDR3aa: CASSQALGTYNTDTQYF
v_gene: TRBV4-1
j_gene: TRBJ2-3

CDR3aa: CASSYSAGQAVITDTQYF
v_gene: TRBV6-2/TRBV6-3
j_gene: TRBJ2-3

CDR3aa: CASSPLDRRRGGYTF
v_gene: TRBV19
j_gene: TRBJ1-2

CDR3aa: CASSFGQSSYNEQFF
v_gene: TRBV5-1
j_gene: TRBJ2-1

CDR3aa: CASSLGGLGVGEQYF
v_gene: TRBV4-1
j_gene: TRBJ2-7

CDR3aa: CASSLLGAVMNTEAFF
v_gene: TRBV11-1
j_gene: TRBJ1-1

CDR3aa: CASSPPGGDTGELFF
v_gene: TRBV5-6
j_gene: TRBJ2-2

CDR3aa: CASSPDRGREKLFF
v_gene: TRBV4-2
j_gene: TRBJ1-4

CDR3aa: CASSSTGTSSNNEQFF
v_gene: TRBV27
j_gene: TRBJ2-1

CDR3aa: CASKRTSFNEQFF
v_gene: TRBV28
j_gene: TRBJ2-1

CDR3aa: CASSLGTAQYF
v_gene: TRBV5-1
j_gene: TRBJ2-3

CDR3aa: CATSDREASSYNEQFF
v_gene: TRBV24-1
j_gene: TRBJ2-1

CDR3aa: CASSQAGTGELFF
v_gene: TRBV3-1/TRBV3-2
j_gene: TRBJ2-2

CDR3aa: CAWSYRGLEETQYF
v_gene: TRBV30
j_gene: TRBJ2-5

CDR3aa: CASSQSRQGHEQFF
v_gene: TRBV11-3
j_gene: TRBJ2-1

CDR3aa: CASSLSGLALNF
v_gene: TRBV7-2
j_gene: TRBJ2-5

CDR3aa: CASSFGPGPYEQFF
v_gene: TRBV7-3
j_gene: TRBJ2-1

CDR3aa: CATSRLAGDTQYF
v_gene: TRBV15
j_gene: TRBJ2-3

CDR3aa: CASNSQGSNQPQHF
v_gene: TRBV6-6
j_gene: TRBJ1-5

CDR3aa: CASSFTGRWGNQPQHF
v_gene: TRBV5-6
j_gene: TRBJ1-5

CDR3aa: CASSPGLAGVNEQFF
v_gene: TRBV7-3
j_gene: TRBJ2-1

CDR3aa: CATSSSPPGQTEKLFF
v_gene: TRBV24-1
j_gene: TRBJ1-4

CDR3aa: CASSYSGARLGKLFF
v_gene: TRBV6-5
j_gene: TRBJ1-4

CDR3aa: CASSLSGRNEQFF
v_gene: TRBV6-5
j_gene: TRBJ2-1

CDR3aa: CASSLGQQNTEAFF
v_gene: TRBV5-1
j_gene: TRBJ1-1

CDR3aa: CASSMGLAGVDEQFF
v_gene: TRBV19
j_gene: TRBJ2-1

CDR3aa: CASSQDDRVGLYEQYF
v_gene: TRBV4-1
j_gene: TRBJ2-7

CDR3aa: CASSSGGEWMVKEKLFF
v_gene: TRBV6-7
j_gene: TRBJ1-4

CDR3aa: CASSSDTYLAGSGDNEQFF
v_gene: TRBV11-3
j_gene: TRBJ2-1

CDR3aa: CASIPPGTSGRRDTQYF
v_gene: TRBV27
j_gene: TRBJ2-3

CDR3aa: CASSPEGTDSDTQYF
v_gene: TRBV9
j_gene: TRBJ2-3

CDR3aa: CASSLSSSRTGTGNIQYF
v_gene: TRBV3-1/TRBV3-2
j_gene: TRBJ2-4

CDR3aa: CASSLTGVINYGYTF
v_gene: TRBV27
j_gene: TRBJ1-2

CDR3aa: CASNTRDRGLHTEAFF
v_gene: TRBV19
j_gene: TRBJ1-1